These T cell receptor beta chains were read from a single sample in a study of PD-L1 blockade in urothelial cancer. Clones were read by immunoSEQ multiplex PCR, and TCRdb kept only the in-frame ones, dropping some. The repertoire holds just over 20,000 clones, with 85% to 90% as singletons. The input for sequencing was PBMCs, taken around atezolizumab (anti-PD-L1) treatment. The receptor set was obtained from an older woman with urothelial cancer. The CDR3 runs from the conserved cysteine through the conserved F or W. The D gene is left open where the match is weak. Clone size, where shown, is once, few, many, or a class for clones that have expanded.

CASSQERGNQPQHF	TGCGCCAGCAGCCAAGAGAGGGGGAATCAGCCCCAGCATTTT	NA	TRBJ1-5	TRBV4-3	NA
CASSQAGLSYEQYF	TGTGCCAGCAGCCAGGCCGGTCTTTCCTACGAGCAGTACTTC	NA	TRBJ2-7	TRBV13	NA
CASSLVLGITDTQYF	TGCGCCAGCAGCTTGGTACTAGGGATTACAGATACGCAGTATTTT	NA	TRBJ2-3	TRBV5-1	NA
CASGGLDVEQYF	TGTGCCAGCGGAGGACTAGACGTCGAGCAGTACTTC	TRBD2	TRBJ2-7	TRBV7-9	NA
CASSLVAGGVSYEQYF	TGTGCCAGCAGCTTGGTGGCTGGCGGCGTATCCTACGAGCAGTACTTC	NA	TRBJ2-7	TRBV5-5	NA
CATRRDSRPDTQYF	TGTGCCACCAGACGGGACAGTCGACCAGATACGCAGTATTTT	TRBD1	TRBJ2-3	TRBV15	NA
CASSFRGGYGYTF	TGTGCCAGCAGTTTTAGGGGGGGGTATGGCTACACCTTC	NA	TRBJ1-2	TRBV28	NA
CASSPGGNYEQYF	TGTGCCAGCAGCCCAGGCGGGAACTACGAGCAGTACTTC	NA	TRBJ2-7	TRBV7-3	once
CASSFRDRSGYTF	TGTGCCAGCAGTTTCCGGGACAGGAGCGGCTACACCTTC	TRBD1	TRBJ1-2	TRBV27	NA
CASSLGQGIYEQYF	TGTGCCAGCAGTCTAGGACAGGGAATCTACGAGCAGTACTTC	TRBD1	TRBJ2-7	TRBV28	few
CASSYDTRQARYGYTF	TGTGCCAGCAGTTACGACACCCGGCAGGCTCGCTATGGCTACACCTTC	NA	TRBJ1-2	TRBV6-5	NA
CASSQGSVWQYF	TGTGCCAGCAGCCAAGGGAGCGTTTGGCAGTACTTC	NA	TRBJ2-7	TRBV14	NA
CAISPYDKRNQPQHF	TGTGCCATCAGCCCATACGACAAACGCAATCAGCCCCAGCATTTT	NA	TRBJ1-5	TRBV10-3	NA
CASSSREGRGGEQFF	TGTGCCAGCTCATCAAGGGAGGGCAGGGGCGGTGAGCAGTTCTTC	NA	TRBJ2-1	TRBV18	NA
CASSLGRGTGELFF	TGTGCCAGCAGCCTGGGGAGGGGCACCGGGGAGCTGTTTTTT	TRBD2	TRBJ2-2	TRBV7-2	NA
CASSIWAADYNEQFF	TGTGCCAGTAGTATTTGGGCAGCCGATTACAATGAGCAGTTCTTC	NA	TRBJ2-1	TRBV19	NA
CASSWGDRGYGYTF	TGCGCCAGCAGCTGGGGGGACAGGGGCTATGGCTACACCTTC	TRBD1	TRBJ1-2	TRBV5-1	NA
CASSYQDTDTQYF	TGTGCCAGCAGCTACCAGGACACAGATACGCAGTATTTT	NA	TRBJ2-3	TRBV28	NA
CASKGAGRSNQPQHF	TGTGCCAGCAAGGGGGCAGGGCGGAGCAATCAGCCCCAGCATTTT	TRBD1	TRBJ1-5	TRBV28	NA
CASSYPRGQRSHEQFF	TGTGCCAGCAGTTATCCCCGGGGTCAGAGATCCCATGAGCAGTTCTTC	NA	TRBJ2-1	TRBV28	once
CASSLYLSGTPTSTDTQYF	TGTGCCAGCAGCTTATACTTAAGCGGGACACCGACGTCCACAGATACGCAGTATTTT	NA	TRBJ2-3	TRBV7-3	NA
CASSDGGGRAHNEQFF	TGTGCCAGCAGCGATGGGGGGGGGAGGGCCCACAATGAGCAGTTCTTC	TRBD2	TRBJ2-1	TRBV6-6	NA
CASSPGLAGTTNSYEQYF	TGTGCCAGCAGCCCTGGGCTAGCGGGGACAACGAACTCCTACGAGCAGTACTTC	TRBD2	TRBJ2-7	TRBV7-9	NA
CASSPTRGGNYEQYF	TGTGCCAGCAGCCCCACTAGGGGGGGGAACTACGAGCAGTACTTC	NA	TRBJ2-7	TRBV7-8	few
CASRETGLETQYF	TGTGCCAGCAGGGAGACAGGGTTGGAGACCCAGTACTTC	TRBD1	TRBJ2-5	TRBV11-2	NA
CASSSYEGFNEQFF	TGCGCCAGCAGTTCCTACGAGGGCTTCAATGAGCAGTTCTTC	NA	TRBJ2-1	TRBV5-1	NA
CASSPTPSSYNEQFF	TGTGCCAGCAGCCCAACTCCTAGCTCCTACAATGAGCAGTTCTTC	NA	TRBJ2-1	TRBV28	NA
CASSLTGTSTDTQYF	TGTGCCAGCAGCTTAACCGGGACTAGCACAGATACGCAGTATTTT	NA	TRBJ2-3	TRBV7-3	NA
CASRPSIGESSYEQYF	TGTGCCAGCAGACCTTCAATAGGGGAAAGCTCCTACGAGCAGTACTTC	NA	TRBJ2-7	TRBV28	NA
CASRFGTGVANEKLFF	TGTGCCAGCAGATTCGGGACAGGGGTAGCTAATGAAAAACTGTTTTTT	TRBD1	TRBJ1-4	TRBV7-2	NA
CASSPYSSLAGGPEQFF	TGTGCCAGCTCACCATATTCCTCCCTAGCGGGAGGGCCTGAGCAGTTCTTC	TRBD2	TRBJ2-1	TRBV18	NA
CASSPNPQSGYEQYF	TGTGCCAGCAGCCCAAACCCACAGTCGGGGTACGAGCAGTACTTC	NA	TRBJ2-7	TRBV5-6	NA
CASSPPSGTNTDTQYF	TGTGCCAGCTCACCACCTAGCGGGACAAACACAGATACGCAGTATTTT	TRBD2	TRBJ2-3	TRBV18	NA
CASSLSGQVKNTEAFF	TGCGCCAGCAGCCTAAGCGGACAGGTAAAAAACACTGAAGCTTTCTTT	TRBD1	TRBJ1-1	TRBV4-1	NA
CASSSAGTGDRFNQPQHF	TGTGCCAGCAGTTCTGCTGGGACAGGGGATCGGTTCAATCAGCCCCAGCATTTT	TRBD1	TRBJ1-5	TRBV28	NA
CASSLGGSGTYEQYF	TGTGCCAGCAGTTTAGGCGGTTCAGGGACATACGAGCAGTACTTC	NA	TRBJ2-7	TRBV27	NA
CASSLATAQETQYF	TGTGCCAGCAGCTTAGCGACAGCCCAAGAGACCCAGTACTTC	NA	TRBJ2-5	TRBV7-2	NA
CASSSPPGQGLFF	TGTGCCAGCAGCTCTCCACCGGGACAGGGGCTGTTCTTC	TRBD1	TRBJ2-1	TRBV7-3	once
CASSELTSGLNTGELFF	TGTGCCAGCAGTGAATTGACTAGCGGTTTGAACACCGGGGAGCTGTTTTTT	TRBD2	TRBJ2-2	TRBV25-1	once
CASSPRTGASYEQYF	TGTGCCAGCAGCCCCCGGACAGGGGCCTCCTACGAGCAGTACTTC	TRBD1	TRBJ2-7	TRBV7-2	NA
CASSLFGQANNEQFF	TGTGCCAGCAGCTTATTTGGCCAGGCGAACAATGAGCAGTTCTTC	NA	TRBJ2-1	TRBV7-9	NA
CASSDRNSRGYTF	TGTGCCAGCAGCGACAGGAATTCACGGGGCTACACCTTC	NA	TRBJ1-2	TRBV28	NA